The source of this TCR beta chain is a study of blood T cell repertoires in COVID-19. Study-level background: Samples taken during acute and convalescent COVID-19 were collected in the United States, Italy and Spain. Nucleic acid was either cDNA or gDNA, and it came from T cells, B-cell-depleted T cells, or PBMCs.

The CDR3 is 14 residues long. Germline V lookup: CDR1 SGHNT, CDR2 YYREEE (reference sequence). V lost 4 bases and J lost 12; bases outside the gene matches: 9. Using immunoSEQ multiplex PCR, the repertoire was profiled, and TCRdb retains in-frame clones only, with some absent. Of some 280,000 clones detected, roughly 90% appear once; the ten largest clones hold roughly 0.92%. The genes are TRBV5-4 and TRBJ2-1; 11 nucleotides match TRBD2. The sequence was obtained from a woman between 40 and 50 years old who had recovered from COVID-19. The source material was peripheral blood. Here the CDR3 reads CASSPGTSGWGQFF. The CDR3 region has the DNA TGTGCCAGCAGCCCCGGGACTAGCGGTTGGGGGCAGTTCTTC. Together with reference TRBV5-4 and TRBJ2-1, the CDR3 gives the full variable domain: ETGVTQSPTHLIKTRGQQVTLRCSSQSGHNTVSWYQQALGQGPQFIFQYYREEENGRGNFPPRFSGLQFPNYSSELNVNALELDDSALYLCASSPGTSGWGQFFGPGTRLTVL.